This TCR beta chain was retrieved from a study of blood T cell repertoires in COVID-19. TCRdb's copy holds only in-frame clones and misses some; the assay was immunoSEQ multiplex PCR. In the table there are roughly 170,000 clones, about 87% of which are singletons. The sequencing sample was made of peripheral blood. This TCR derives from a man in his forties with active or convalescent COVID-19.

The DNA of the CDR3 is TGTGCCAGCAGAGTGAGCGGGAGGGACGAGCAGTACTTC. This translates into CASRVSGRDEQYF. The chain joins TRBV14 to TRBJ2-7; 10 bases map to TRBD2. CDR3 size: 13 residues. The germline V gene has CDR1 SGHDN and CDR2 FVKESK. The J segment lost 5 bases and the V segment lost 6 bases, leaving 4 bases of the junction unmatched.